The 8 T cell receptor beta chains presented below share a single source sample, sequenced in a study of blood T cell repertoires in COVID-19. Assay: immunoSEQ multiplex PCR; the TCRdb copy retains only in-frame clones and omits some. The sample lists some 200,000 clones, about three quarters occurring once. Sequencing input: peripheral blood. These receptors all stem from a woman between 70 and 85 years old with acute or convalescent COVID-19.

Written as DNA, the CDR3 is TGTGCCAGCAGTGAAGGGACAGGGGGCACCGGGGAGCTGTTTTTT. Protein product: CASSEGTGGTGELFF. V and J are TRBV25-1 and TRBJ2-2; 11 bases line up with TRBD1. With 2 bases clipped from V and 4 bases from J, the junction kept 0 bases outside the gene matches. The germline CDR1 and CDR2 sequences are MGHDK and SYGVNS. The CDR3 sequence is 15 residues long.

This chain connects TRBV4-3 to TRBJ2-2; 9 positions agree with TRBD1. V dropped 3 bases and J dropped 1; count of bases not matched to a gene: 0. Germline CDR1 and CDR2: LGHNA and YSLEER. This CDR3 contains 15 residues. This chain's CDR3 is CASSQGQGNTGELFF. The DNA of the CDR3 is TGCGCCAGCAGCCAGGGACAGGGGAACACCGGGGAGCTGTTTTTT.

The chain combines TRBV2 with TRBJ1-1; 7 positions agree with TRBD1. This CDR3 is 16 amino acids long. From germline, CDR1 is SNHLY and CDR2 FYNNEI. Trimming at V came to 6 bases and at J to 0 bases, leaving 10 bases not matched to a gene. In DNA, the CDR3 is TGTGCCAGCAGGGAGCGCCCCGGGACAGTGAACACTGAAGCTTTCTTT. This codes for CASRERPGTVNTEAFF.

This chain links TRBV30 with TRBJ1-4; D unresolved. Germline CDR1 reads GTSNPN; CDR2 reads SVGIG (reference sequence). Trimming cost V 2 bases and J 8 bases, with 6 bases left between them. There are 11 residues in the CDR3. CDR3 sequence (DNA): TGTGCCTGGAGTCGAGAGGAAAAACTGTTTTTT. It codes for CAWSREEKLFF.

This rearrangement joins TRBV19 to TRBJ2-5, with D possibly matching TRBD1 (5 bases). This CDR3 has 13 amino acids. Germline CDR1 and CDR2: LNHDA and SQIVND (reference sequence). The V end was cut by 2 bases, the J end by 7 bases, with 11 bases between. The CDR3, as DNA: TGTGCCAGTAGTATATCTATTCAGGGGACCCAGTACTTC. This codes for CASSISIQGTQYF. The full variable domain, rest sourced from reference TRBV19 and TRBJ2-5, is DGGITQSPKYLFRKEGQNVTLSCEQNLNHDAMYWYRQDPGQGLRLIYYSQIVNDFQKGDIAEGYSVSREKKESFPLTVTSAQKNPTAFYLCASSISIQGTQYFGPGTRLLVL.

The rearrangement links TRBV5-1 to TRBJ2-3; TRBD1 aligns across 9 bases. V dropped 4 bases and J dropped 6; count of bases not matched to a gene: 6. The CDR3 is 14 residues long. Germline values: CDR1 SGHRS, CDR2 YFSETQ. The CDR3 spells CASSTTGGLDTQYF. CDR3 DNA: TGCGCCAGCAGCACCACAGGGGGCTTGGATACGCAGTATTTT.

This rearrangement joins TRBV5-1 to TRBJ2-5; the D gene is possibly TRBD2 (6 bases). Trimming removed 4 bases from V and 2 bases from J, with 15 bases in between. The CDR3 spans 15 residues. CDR1 is SGHRS, CDR2 YFSETQ, per germline. CDR3 sequence (DNA): TGCGCCAGCAGCCTCGGGACTGGAAATCAAGAGACCCAGTACTTC. The encoded protein is CASSLGTGNQETQYF.

This sequence joins TRBV10-3 and TRBJ2-3; the D is unclear. Germline CDR1 and CDR2: ENHRY and SYGVKD. This CDR3 comprises 12 residues. Trimming took 8 bases from V and 4 from J, leaving 10 bases between them. CDR3 DNA: TGTGCCATCTCAGGTCAGGCAGATACGCAGTATTTT. Its protein is CAISGQADTQYF.